Sequencing of this T cell receptor (beta chain) was carried out in a study of blood T cell repertoires in COVID-19 (dated by TCRdb to about 2020). With respect to the entire study: Collaborator samples came from the United States, Italy and Spain and covered acute and convalescent phases of COVID-19. The prospective study material was composed of cDNA or gDNA derived from T cells, B-cell-depleted T cells, or PBMCs. Deeply sampled blood TCRbeta repertoires from subjects exposed to, actively infected with, or recovered from COVID-19 were included in the dataset. A freely available public database, intended as a resource for researchers studying the immune response to SARS-CoV-2, is where the repertoires were released. The samples were drawn from two sources: the first 160 participants of the ongoing ImmuneRACE study, and 950 to 1,500 subjects contributed by 6 global collaborators. The sample metadata nearly always contained a de-identified subject ID, COVID-19 status, age in years and sex. Where available, HLA class I and class II types were taken from metadata supplied by the sample provider and were not determined by assay-based typing. General conclusions and limits of the study: How much clinical and demographic metadata was included differed by source and by participant, and the metadata was provided uncurated.

This clone was found a few times. Its antigen target is currently unknown. No base quality information exists; no much larger clone differs at one position. Whole blood was collected in K2EDTA tubes by collaborating institutions according to the institutions' own protocols. For TCRbeta analysis, collaborator samples were shipped as frozen whole blood, as isolated PBMCs, or as DNA extracted from either sample type. The immunoSEQ Assay, a bias-controlled multiplex PCR, was used to amplify TCRbeta CDR3 regions from genomic DNA. The original pipeline was this. The number of nucleated cells in each sample was estimated by amplification of reference gene primers within the assay. Sequence reads were collapsed and filtered to measure the absolute abundance of every unique TCRbeta CDR3 rearrangement. For each sample, productive Simpson clonality was calculated by taking the square root of Simpson's diversity index across productive rearrangements. TCRdb obtained this table from immuneACCESS and retained in-frame rearrangements with V and J assigned. These tables miss some clones; where compared with another copy, unresolved V genes account for less than half of the shortfall, and the remainder is unexplained. V and J calls and clone size are those listed in that table; D and trimming were worked out from the DNA. The sample table lists approximately 250,000 clones, approximately 80% of them with a count of one. The ten largest clones capture around 6.4% of the sample.

Via the germline V gene (reference sequence), CDR1 is MNHEY and CDR2 SMNVEV. V loses 0 bases of germline sequence and J loses 2 bases, and the interval between the two ends is 14 bases. The CDR3 numbers 18 residues from cysteine through phenylalanine. Only CDR3 DNA is held: 54 bases, read in frame from base 1. The source of this sequence is a woman aged 55-70 years with active or convalescent COVID-19. This sequence uses TRBV27 and TRBJ1-6; TRBD1 is possibly the D segment (5 matching bases). The sequenced sample was peripheral blood. The CDR3 loop reads CASSLSGGGQTYNSPLHF. Here is the DNA: TGTGCCAGCAGTTTATCCGGGGGAGGGCAGACCTATAATTCACCCCTCCACTTT.